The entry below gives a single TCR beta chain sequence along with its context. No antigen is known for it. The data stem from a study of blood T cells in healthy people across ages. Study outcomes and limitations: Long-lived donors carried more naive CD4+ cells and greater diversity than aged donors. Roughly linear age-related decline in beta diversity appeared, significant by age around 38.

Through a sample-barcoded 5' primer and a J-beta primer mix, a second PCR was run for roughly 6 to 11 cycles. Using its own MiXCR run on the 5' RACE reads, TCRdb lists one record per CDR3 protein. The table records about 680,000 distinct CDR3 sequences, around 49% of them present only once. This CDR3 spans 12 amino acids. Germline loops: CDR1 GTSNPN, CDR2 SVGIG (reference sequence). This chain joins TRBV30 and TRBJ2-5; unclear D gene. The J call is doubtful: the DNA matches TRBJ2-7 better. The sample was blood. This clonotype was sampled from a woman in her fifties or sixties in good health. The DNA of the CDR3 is TGTGCCTGGAGTGTGCCGGGCGGCGAGCAGTACTTC. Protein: CAWSVPGGEQYF.